This record covers a single T cell receptor beta chain. Its antigen is unknown. Qualities for individual bases were not recorded, and no much larger clone is one base off. Using the deep immunoSEQ assay, multiplex PCR amplified TCR CDR3 regions from genomic DNA. Extracted genomic DNA from each cell subset was distributed evenly across all wells of several immunoSEQ 96-well plates, and each plate was treated as a replicate. For sorted subsets, about 200 ng genomic DNA, equal to 30,000 to 35,000 T cell genomes, was loaded into each replicate PCR. Purified libraries were quantified with a Qubit 3.0 fluorometer, sized on a Bioanalyzer 2100, and re-quantified with the KAPA Library Quantification kit. Each immunoSEQ 96-well plate was sequenced on its own single-read 150-cycle Illumina NextSeq 550 flow cell. Per the authors' processing: Because only junctional sequences without quality scores were contained in the immunoSEQ output, filtering matching that applied to full-length reads could not be performed. To assign V/J genes and CDR3, sequences were annotated using PyIR, a Python wrapper for IgBLAST v1.9, with IMGT germline references. Reads were removed for weak V/J assignments (E-value above 1e-6), missing CDR3, stop codons, out-of-frame junctions, or ambiguous translated residues. A V3J clonotype was defined by an identical inferred V gene, J gene, and CDR3 amino acid sequence. To compute the percentage overlap between repertoires, the number of shared unique clonotypes was divided by the size of the smaller repertoire. Repertoire richness was assessed with RTK rarefaction, the Chao1 estimator, and Recon v2.1 estimates of unobserved clonotypes. Generation probabilities for all TCRbeta clonotypes obtained by the gDNA method from four donors were computed using OLGA. The clones in this table, taken by TCRdb from immuneACCESS, are in-frame only. Not every clone is retained; where verified, under half of the shortfall comes from an unresolved V gene, and the cause of the rest is unknown. From that table come the V and J calls and clone size; the DNA was used to work out D and trimming. The sample contains over 850,000 clones, 75% to 85% of them found a single time. The top ten clones comprise 0.61% of the sample.

The sample comes from a study of shared clonotypes between healthy human individuals (dated by TCRdb to about 2020). Study-wide context: A couple of women and a few men aged 18 to 49 years were included in the cohort. Per donor, three plates each were used for CD4 naive and CD4 memory, two for CD8 naive, and one for CD8 memory. Blood TCR repertoires of five healthy adults were deeply sequenced to estimate repertoire size and the extent of clonotype sharing between individuals. Libraries were prepared and TCR repertoires were sequenced by different laboratories using diverse techniques, in order to increase sequencing depth and limit assay-specific biases. Each donor's leukapheresis produced roughly between roughly 0.85 and 10 billion PBMCs.

The donors were healthy, HIV-negative adults with no recently reported acute infections or vaccinations. Only Caucasian adults living in Nashville, Tennessee, USA were represented among the donors. CD4+ T cells were enriched through magnetic negative selection, after which naive cells were positively selected on CD45RA and the remaining negative fraction served as the memory subset. After blood collection by leukapheresis, PBMCs were isolated using Ficoll-Histopaque density gradient centrifugation and then cryopreserved in the vapor phase of liquid nitrogen. Analytical flow cytometry was used to check the purity and quantity of each magnetically sorted T cell population. Each sorted fraction had its genomic DNA isolated and then quantified by UV absorbance on a Nanodrop 2000c. Here is what the overall study found, with its caveats: Sampling was restricted to blood, and TCR repertoires in tissues likely differ from the TCR repertoires found in blood. Naive subsets generally had larger estimated clonotype richness than memory subsets. The genetic and exposure-history diversity represented was limited by the small number of donors. Rarefaction of sorted-subset datasets indicated incomplete sequencing despite the large sequencing depth. Across a few donors, 5% to 6% of naive CD4, 3.5% of naive CD8, about 2.3% of memory CD4, and approximately 0.4% of memory CD8 clonotypes were shared. Higher generation probabilities were observed for clonotypes shared by all four sorted-subset donors than for non-shared clonotypes. Based on pairwise subsampling, the degree of clonotype sharing among donors was expected to be affected by sequencing depth.

Cut back by 4 bases and 0 bases, the V and J ends lie 9 bases apart. Reading from cysteine to phenylalanine, the CDR3 counts 14 amino acids. Only the CDR3 DNA is retained, 42 bases long and in frame from the first base. CDR1 and CDR2 (SGHTA, FQGNSA) derive from the germline V gene. The sequence links TRBV7-2 to TRBJ1-1; there is no confident call for the D gene. The sequencing input was memory CD4+ T cells from PBMCs. In light of the paper, this sample's cell subset or site label describes: CD45RA-negative fraction. The origin of this receptor is a man younger than 35 in good health. Some clones in this sample may be carry-over from other donors' samples. CDR3 region: CASSSPTMNTEAFF. The bases are TGTGCCAGCAGCTCCCCTACTATGAACACTGAAGCTTTCTTT. Reference TRBV7-2 and TRBJ1-1 genes cover what lies past the CDR3, so the full variable domain is GAGVSQSPSNKVTEKGKDVELRCDPISGHTALYWYRQSLGQGLEFLIYFQGNSAPDKSGLPSDRFSAERTGGSVSTLTIQRTQQEDSAVYLCASSSPTMNTEAFFGQGTRLTVV.